The entry below describes one TCR beta chain. What it recognizes is unknown. Both 60 Vbeta primers and 13 Jbeta primers went into the PCR. Authors' analysis steps: Per a later analysis, the number of unique TCR beta chains was roughly 87 million, of which roughly 10 million were shared. Using immunoSEQ multiplex PCR, the repertoire was profiled, and TCRdb retains in-frame clones only, with some absent. The DNA was the basis for D and trimming; V, J and clone size are from that table. The sample lists about 220,000 clones, 65% to 85% seen once, with more than 0.6% in the top ten. CDR1 and CDR2 from the germline V gene are GTSNPN and SVGIG (reference sequence). The CDR3 sequence is 15 residues long. The trim removed 4 bases at V and 5 bases at J, leaving 10 bases unmatched. The sample comes from a study of cytomegalovirus exposure and HLA in healthy donors. Overall study: HLA-typed donors were the source of 83 million or so unique TCRs, which an early data release held.

Whole-study findings and limits: Accurate predictions that matched the HLA-A and HLA-B alleles of most subjects were reportedly made from TCR beta sequences.

The TCR sequence derives from a boy aged 2 to 10 in good health and CMV-seronegative. The rearrangement uses TRBV30 and TRBJ2-5; TRBD2 matches 10 bases. Source material: PBMCs. CDR3 sequence (DNA): TGTGCCTGGACTAGCGGGAGAGGAGAAATGGAGACCCAGTACTTC. Translating gives CAWTSGRGEMETQYF.